Each of the 8 T cell receptor beta chains below was sequenced from the same sample in a study of T-cell reconstitution after alpha-beta-depleted transplantation in children. Unique molecular identifiers were incorporated into the prepared TCRbeta library. In TCRdb, the PCR reads were re-called with MiXCR into one record per CDR3 protein. The sample carries hundreds of thousands of distinct CDR3 sequences, approximately 14% recorded once. The sequencing here drew on PBMCs, taken before TCRalphabeta/CD19-depleted stem cell transplant. The receptor source for this set is a girl aged 2-15 years with congenital amegakaryocytic thrombocytopenia, due to receive a stem cell transplant.

This clonotype was seen a handful of times. The rearrangement links TRBV24-1 to TRBJ2-1, with 9 bases fitting TRBD1. The J segment lost 7 bases and the V segment lost 5 bases, leaving 8 bases of the junction unmatched. The CDR3 is 15 amino acids. Germline CDR1 and CDR2: KGHDR and SFDVKD. The CDR3 sequence is CATSAQGQGPNEQFF. Written as DNA, the CDR3 is TGTGCCACCAGTGCCCAGGGACAGGGCCCGAATGAGCAGTTCTTC.

There are many counts of this clonotype. This chain joins TRBV29-1 and TRBJ1-1; 8 bases are shared with TRBD1. This CDR3 comprises 15 residues. V shed 6 bases and J 4 bases; nucleotides not matched to a gene: 13. The V gene's germline CDR1 is SQVTM and CDR2 ANQGSEA. The CDR3 region has the DNA TGCAGCGTCGTAGATTCGACAGGGGTGGGCACTGAAGCTTTCTTT. Translated: CSVVDSTGVGTEAFF.

The table lists this clonotype with a few counts. This chain links TRBV20-1 with TRBJ2-7; possible D gene TRBD2, 5 bases. In germline, CDR1 is DFQATT, CDR2 SNEGSKA (reference sequence). The CDR3 runs to 14 residues. V was cut by 3 bases and J by 2 bases, with 14 bases left in between. CDR3 protein: CSASTAGLAYEQYF. The DNA of the CDR3 is TGCAGTGCTAGTACGGCAGGACTGGCCTACGAGCAGTACTTC.

This clonotype appeared many times. The rearrangement uses TRBV10-3 and TRBJ2-3; 7 bases fit TRBD2. CDR3 size: 17 residues. Germline CDR1 reads ENHRY; CDR2 reads SYGVKD. V lost 4 bases, J lost 0 bases, and 10 bases stayed unmatched. DNA for the CDR3: TGTGCCATCAGTGCGTGGGGCGGGAGCACTAGCACAGATACGCAGTATTTT. It codes for CAISAWGGSTSTDTQYF.

The rearrangement uses TRBV4-1 and TRBJ2-1; D uncertain. In germline, CDR1 is MGHRA, CDR2 YSYEKL. This CDR3 region has 15 residues. V was cut by 2 bases and J by 8 bases, with 16 bases left in between. DNA of the CDR3: TGCGCCAGCAGCCAACGAACCCCCAGATTTGATGAGCAGTTCTTC. Amino acids: CASSQRTPRFDEQFF.

This clonotype was recorded a few times. J is TRBJ1-1 and V is TRBV6-2 or TRBV6-3, with 7 bases that match TRBD1. The CDR3 is 18 amino acids. CDR1 is MNHEY, CDR2 SVGEGT, per germline. The V segment lost 3 bases and the J segment 1 base; nucleotides outside the gene matches: 14. CDR3 nucleotide sequence: TGTGCCAGCAGTTATTTCTTCGACAGGGACTTTAAGAACACTGAAGCTTTCTTT. It encodes CASSYFFDRDFKNTEAFF.

The sample holds many counts of this clonotype. The chain combines TRBV5-1 with TRBJ2-7, with a tentative D call TRBD1 (5 bases). Trimming left V 2 bases short and J 3 bases short, with 12 bases between. CDR1 and CDR2 (germline): SGHRS, YFSETQ. The CDR3 has 14 amino acids. The CDR3 DNA reads TGCGCCAGCAGCTTCAAGGGGTCATACTACGAGCAGTACTTC. Its protein is CASSFKGSYYEQYF.

The sample holds many counts of this clonotype. The chain is built from TRBV7-2 and TRBJ2-3; D ambiguous. V was cut by 1 base and J by 4 bases, with 12 bases left in between. Germline values: CDR1 SGHTA, CDR2 FQGNSA. This CDR3 is built from 15 residues. CDR3 DNA: TGTGCCAGCAGCTTAGTCCTAGTAGGTGCAGATACGCAGTATTTT. Translated, it gives CASSLVLVGADTQYF.